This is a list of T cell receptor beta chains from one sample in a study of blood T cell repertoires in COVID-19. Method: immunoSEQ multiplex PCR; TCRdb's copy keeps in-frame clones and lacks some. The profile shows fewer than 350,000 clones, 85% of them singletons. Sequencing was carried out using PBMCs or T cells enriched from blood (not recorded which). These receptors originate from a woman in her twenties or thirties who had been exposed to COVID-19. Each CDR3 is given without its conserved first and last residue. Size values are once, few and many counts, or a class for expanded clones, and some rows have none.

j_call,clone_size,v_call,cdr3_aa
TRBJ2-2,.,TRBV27,ASLGMVGAGELF
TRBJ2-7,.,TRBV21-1,ASSKGIWAGAYEQY
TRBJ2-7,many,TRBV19,ATGTTAYEQY
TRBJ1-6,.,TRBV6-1,ASSERRDSPLH
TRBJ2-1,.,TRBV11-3,ASSLPQGEQF
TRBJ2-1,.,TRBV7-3,ASSPRRGASYNEQF
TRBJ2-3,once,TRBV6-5,ASSYLSTDTQY
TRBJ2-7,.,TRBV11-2,ASSFSSGRDSYEQY
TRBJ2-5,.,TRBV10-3,AAGAGTGEETQY
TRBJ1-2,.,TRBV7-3,ASSLVQGSYGYT
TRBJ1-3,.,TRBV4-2,ASSQEQGTIY
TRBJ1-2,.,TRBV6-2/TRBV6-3,ASSYSSFGVPDYGYT
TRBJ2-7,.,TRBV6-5,ASRRTDPYEQY
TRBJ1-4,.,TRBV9,ASSSSGNGMLF
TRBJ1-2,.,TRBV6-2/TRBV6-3,ASSTGGFYGYT
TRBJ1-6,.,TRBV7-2,ASSSLTVNNSPLH
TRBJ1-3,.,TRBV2,ASKVEAGNTIY
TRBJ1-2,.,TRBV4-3,ASSKGVNYGYT
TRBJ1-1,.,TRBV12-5,ASGLEVGQGNTEAF
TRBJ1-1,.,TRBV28,ASRPETTGSGEAF
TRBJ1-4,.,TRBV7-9,ASSLAREGEKLF
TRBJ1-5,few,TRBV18,ASSGGMDQPQH
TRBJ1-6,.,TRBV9,ASSSLGGQGNSPLH
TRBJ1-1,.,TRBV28,ASSPSRFGTEAF
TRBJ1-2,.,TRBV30,AWSVEAQGYT
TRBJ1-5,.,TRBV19,ASTTTGQVSPVLNQPQH
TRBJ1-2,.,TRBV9,ASSGGQGVYGYT
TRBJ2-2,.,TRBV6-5,ASSEDRGRTGELF
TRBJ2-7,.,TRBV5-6,ASSSPGTGSSYEQY
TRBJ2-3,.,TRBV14,ASSQQGLAGFADTQY
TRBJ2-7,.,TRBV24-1,ATIRETTLLAYEQY
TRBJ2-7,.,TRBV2,ASRKTGNSYEQY
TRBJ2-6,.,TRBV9,ASSPGQGNPSSGANVLT
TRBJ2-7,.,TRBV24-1,ATSDQDRGGGQY
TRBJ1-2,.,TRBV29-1,SVEEDDRVNYGYT
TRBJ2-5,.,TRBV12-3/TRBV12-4,ASTGDRDPQY
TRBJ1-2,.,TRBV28,ASSFLYGYT
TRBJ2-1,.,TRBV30,AWSVLRRAGGQF
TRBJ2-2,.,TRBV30,AWSRGGLNTGELF
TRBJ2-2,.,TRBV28,ASTNGVGELF
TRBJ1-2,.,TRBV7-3,ASSLWGTGGDYGYT
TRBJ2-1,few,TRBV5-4,ASSSGTSGEQF
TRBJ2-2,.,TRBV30,AWSLGLAGAAGELF
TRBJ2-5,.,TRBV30,AWTSAGGAETQY
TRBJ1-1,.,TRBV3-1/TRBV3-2,ASSHPRGEAF
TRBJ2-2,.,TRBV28,ASSPHTGSGELF
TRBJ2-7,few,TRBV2,ASSEDGGQTYEQY
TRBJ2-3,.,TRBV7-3,ASSLSSIQDTQY
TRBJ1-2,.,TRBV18,ASSRPEAGYGYT
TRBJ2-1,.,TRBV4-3,ASSLFWDGGTNNEQF
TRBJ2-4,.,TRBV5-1,ASSPTGTTPDNQY
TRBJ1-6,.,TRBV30,ASTGEKRLH
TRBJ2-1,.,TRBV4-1,ASSPNSFTLTARHNEQF
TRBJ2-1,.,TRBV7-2,ASSLNPGQGAYNEQF
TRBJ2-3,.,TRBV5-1,ASSLIQPGGADTQY
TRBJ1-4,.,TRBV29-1,SVDRQGSEKLF
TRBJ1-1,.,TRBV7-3,ASSLSSLNTEAF
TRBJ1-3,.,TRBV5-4,ASSIHPSSGNTIY
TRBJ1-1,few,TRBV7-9,ASSLANEAF